This T cell receptor (beta chain) was observed in a study of T cell responses to AZD1222 COVID-19 vaccine. Study results and caveats: Compared with day 0, the breadth and depth of the Spike-specific TCR repertoire rose significantly after two doses of AZD1222. Reports say nearly half of spike-specific TCRs go after unmutated variant regions. It should be noted that donors were predominantly white British and more often female, and clonal diversity was possibly underestimated.

Only one count was recorded for this clone. Its antigen is not known. Second doses that came at about 4 or about 12 weeks were put together. Sequencing used immunoSEQ multiplex PCR; TCRdb keeps in-frame clones, though not all of them. Among about 130,000 clones listed, roughly 92% were seen once. The source was peripheral blood, collected 28 days after the second AZD1222 dose. The clonotype comes from an adult who received the AZD1222 COVID-19 vaccine.

CDR3 bases: TGTGCCAGCAGCCTCCGGGACCGCACCGGGGAGCTGTTTTTT. Protein sequence: CASSLRDRTGELFF. The chain joins TRBV9 to TRBJ2-2, with D possibly called TRBD1 or TRBD2 (5 bases each). CDR3 length equals 14 residues. Looked up from germline, CDR1 is SGDLS and CDR2 is YYNGEE. Trimming left V 4 bases short and J 4 bases short, with 11 bases between.